This is a list of T cell receptor beta chains from one sample in a study of blood T cell repertoires in COVID-19. Clones were sequenced by immunoSEQ multiplex PCR, and TCRdb holds only the in-frame ones, with some missing. The table lists around 320,000 clones, around nine tenths of them singletons. Sequencing was done on a sample of PBMCs or T cells enriched from blood (not recorded which). All receptors derive from a woman aged 25 to 45 who had been exposed to COVID-19. CDR3s include the opening cysteine and the closing phenylalanine or tryptophan. The D gene is left open where the match is weak. Not all rows give a size; the values are once, few, many and, for expanded clones, a class.

.	TRBV6-5	TRBJ1-2	.	TGTGCCAGCAGACCAACAGGGTACAACTATGGCTACACCTTC	CASRPTGYNYGYTF
TRBD1	TRBV2	TRBJ1-1	.	TGTGCCAGCAGACTAGGGACAGGGGTGGAGAACACTGAAGCTTTCTTT	CASRLGTGVENTEAFF
.	TRBV6-5	TRBJ2-2	.	TGTGCCAGCAGAAAGGAGGGCTCCGGGGAGCTGTTTTTT	CASRKEGSGELFF
TRBD1	TRBV18	TRBJ1-6	.	TGTGCCAGCTCACCTCCGACAGGGCCCAATAATTCACCCCTCCACTTT	CASSPPTGPNNSPLHF
TRBD1	TRBV7-6	TRBJ1-2	.	TGTGCCAGCAGCTTATATGAACAGGGGGCGGAGGGCTACACCTTC	CASSLYEQGAEGYTF
TRBD1	TRBV4-1	TRBJ1-1	.	TGCGCCAGCAGCCCAAGACAGGGGGTCACTGAAGCTTTCTTT	CASSPRQGVTEAFF
TRBD2	TRBV5-4	TRBJ2-7	few	TGTGCCAGCAGCCGGGCTGGGGGGGGTTCCTACGAGCAGTACTTC	CASSRAGGGSYEQYF
TRBD1	TRBV10-3	TRBJ1-2	few	TGTGCCATCAGTTCGGACAGGGCGGTCTATGGCTACACCTTC	CAISSDRAVYGYTF
.	TRBV30	TRBJ2-5	.	TGTGCCTGGAGTGTAGACAAAGAGACCCAGTACTTC	CAWSVDKETQYF
TRBD2	TRBV7-2	TRBJ2-1	.	TGTGCCAGCAGCTTAGTCGCGGGGGGCTCCTACAATGAGCAGTTCTTC	CASSLVAGGSYNEQFF
.	TRBV5-6	TRBJ1-1	.	TGTGCCAGCAGCTTGGTAGGGGTTCCAACTGAAGCTTTCTTT	CASSLVGVPTEAFF
TRBD1	TRBV24-1	TRBJ1-2	.	TGTGCCACCAGTGACCCCGGGACAGGGGGCGTCTATGGCTACACCTTC	CATSDPGTGGVYGYTF
.	TRBV5-4	TRBJ2-5	medium-sized	TGTGCCAGCAGCCTGGAACCCGGGACATTCCAAGAGACCCAGTACTTC	CASSLEPGTFQETQYF
.	TRBV5-4	TRBJ1-3	.	TGTGCCAGCAGCTTTGCTATAGGCAGGGGTGACTCTGGAAACACCATATATTTT	CASSFAIGRGDSGNTIYF
TRBD2	TRBV30	TRBJ2-3	.	TGTGCCTGGAGTGAGGCGATAGCGGGGGGGCATGGCACAGATACGCAGTATTTT	CAWSEAIAGGHGTDTQYF
TRBD1	TRBV6-2/TRBV6-3	TRBJ1-2	.	TGTGCCAGCAGTTACCACGACAGGGCTCTCTACACCTTC	CASSYHDRALYTF
.	TRBV6-1	TRBJ2-3	.	TGTGCCAGCAGTGAACGGCAGGGTGCAGATACGCAGTATTTT	CASSERQGADTQYF
.	TRBV9	TRBJ1-6	.	TGTGCCAGCAGCGTAGGTCGTTCTAATTCACCCCTCCACTTT	CASSVGRSNSPLHF
.	TRBV5-4	TRBJ2-7	.	TGTGCCAGCAGCTTGGTATCCGACACCTCCTACGAGCAGTACTTC	CASSLVSDTSYEQYF
.	TRBV2	TRBJ1-6	.	TGTGCCAGCAGTCCGGACAAAGCGAGCTCCTATAATTCACCCCTCCACTTT	CASSPDKASSYNSPLHF
TRBD2	TRBV6-5	TRBJ2-3	.	TGTGCCAGCAGCCTCGGGGGGTCTAGCACAGATACGCAGTATTTT	CASSLGGSSTDTQYF
TRBD1	TRBV7-9	TRBJ2-7	.	TGTGCCAGCAACCCAGGGACAGGGTCCTCCGAGCAGTACTTC	CASNPGTGSSEQYF
.	TRBV7-9	TRBJ1-2	.	TGTGCCAGCATCCGGGGGGAGGGATCTGGCTACACCTTC	CASIRGEGSGYTF
.	TRBV11-3	TRBJ2-5	.	TGTGCCAGCAGCTCAGAGGAGGGTCAGGGGACCCAGTACTTC	CASSSEEGQGTQYF
TRBD1	TRBV4-3	TRBJ1-2	.	TGCGCCAGCAGCCACAGACAGGGATCTGGCTACACCTTC	CASSHRQGSGYTF
.	TRBV10-3	TRBJ1-1	.	TGTGCCATCAGTGACAGGGAGAACACTGAAGCTTTCTTT	CAISDRENTEAFF
.	TRBV7-2	TRBJ2-4	.	TGTGCCAGCAGCCCCCAGGGAAGATTAGCCAAAAACATTCAGTACTTC	CASSPQGRLAKNIQYF
.	TRBV19	TRBJ1-2	.	TGTGCCAGTAGTATGTCTAGTTCGGGCTACACCTTC	CASSMSSSGYTF
.	TRBV7-2	TRBJ2-1	.	TGTGCCAGCAGCTTAGACCGAGGCGGGGGCGCATACAATGAGCAGTTCTTC	CASSLDRGGGAYNEQFF
TRBD2	TRBV4-2	TRBJ2-1	.	TGTGCCAGCAGCCTAATAGTTTGGGAGGGTTCCTCCTACAATGAGCAGTTCTTC	CASSLIVWEGSSYNEQFF
.	TRBV29-1	TRBJ2-3	.	TGCAGCGTTGACAGGGGGGCAGGAGATACGCAGTATTTT	CSVDRGAGDTQYF
TRBD1	TRBV10-1	TRBJ2-5	.	TGCGCCATATCCGGACAGGGGGCGGGGGAGACCCAGTACTTC	CAISGQGAGETQYF
TRBD1	TRBV7-3	TRBJ1-6	.	TGTGCCAGCAGCTTAACGTCAGGGGGTAACTCACCCCTCCACTTT	CASSLTSGGNSPLHF
.	TRBV5-1	TRBJ2-3	once	TGCGCCAGCAGCGCACTAGCAGGCACAGATACGCAGTATTTT	CASSALAGTDTQYF
.	TRBV11-2	TRBJ1-1	.	TGTGCCAGCAGCTTAGGGGGGCACCGAAGAGGTGAAGCTTTCTTT	CASSLGGHRRGEAFF
.	TRBV18	TRBJ1-3	.	TGTGCCAGCTCACCAGGAGGGAAAGGAACTGGAAACACCATATATTTT	CASSPGGKGTGNTIYF
TRBD1	TRBV11-2	TRBJ1-1	.	TGTGCCAGCAGCTATAAAGACAGGGGGAACACTGAAGCTTTCTTT	CASSYKDRGNTEAFF
.	TRBV9	TRBJ1-1	.	TGTGCCAGCAGCTCAGGTACAGGGAACACTGAAGCTTTCTTT	CASSSGTGNTEAFF
.	TRBV6-1	TRBJ2-7	.	TGTGCCAGCAGTGAAGCCCCAATTGGATCCGGGGACGAGCAGTACTTC	CASSEAPIGSGDEQYF
.	TRBV7-2	TRBJ1-4	.	TGTGCCAGCAGCTTCCGGGGGGGAAATGAAAAACTGTTTTTT	CASSFRGGNEKLFF
TRBD2	TRBV10-3	TRBJ2-7	.	TGTGCCATCAGTGACGGGACTAGCGGGGGCCTCACTACCTACGAGCAGTACTTC	CAISDGTSGGLTTYEQYF
.	TRBV5-4	TRBJ2-7	.	TGTGCCAGCAGCGGGGGGAATTCCTACGAGCAGTACTTC	CASSGGNSYEQYF
TRBD1	TRBV7-6	TRBJ1-2	.	TGTGCCACGACCCGTGGGACAGCCTATGGCTACACCTTC	CATTRGTAYGYTF
.	TRBV19	TRBJ2-7	.	TGTGCCAGTAACGCGGGCAGGGCGGGGTCCTACGAGCAGTACTTC	CASNAGRAGSYEQYF
.	TRBV7-6	TRBJ1-1	.	TGTGCTATAAAAGGTGCGGGTTCTGAAGCTTTCTTT	CAIKGAGSEAFF
.	TRBV19	TRBJ1-2	.	TGTGCCAGTAGCCCTTCAGGAATTCAGATTATCTCATCCTATGGCTACACCTTC	CASSPSGIQIISSYGYTF
TRBD1	TRBV29-1	TRBJ1-2	.	TGCAGCGCTGAGGGACAGGGAAGGGGCTACACCTTC	CSAEGQGRGYTF
.	TRBV7-2	TRBJ2-1	.	TGTGCCAGCAGCCACACAACGGCGGGGATATACAATGAGCAGTTCTTC	CASSHTTAGIYNEQFF
.	TRBV7-9	TRBJ1-1	once	TGTGCCAGCAGACTCTCTAATCGGGAGAACACTGAAGCTTTCTTT	CASRLSNRENTEAFF
.	TRBV5-4	TRBJ1-4	.	TGTGCCAGCAGTACACCGGACAGCTCACATGAAAAACTGTTTTTT	CASSTPDSSHEKLFF
TRBD2	TRBV19	TRBJ2-3	.	TGTGCCAGTAGTCTGGGGACTAGCGGCTCTAGCACAGATACGCAGTATTTT	CASSLGTSGSSTDTQYF
.	TRBV7-6	TRBJ2-2	.	TGTGCCAGCAGCCCGAGGGCGGTGAACACCGGGGAGCTGTTTTTT	CASSPRAVNTGELFF
TRBD1	TRBV5-6	TRBJ1-6	.	TGTGCCAGCAGCTGGACAGGGCAGAAGCCCCTCCACTTT	CASSWTGQKPLHF
.	TRBV7-7	TRBJ2-2	.	TGTGCCAGCAGCTTAGCGCCGACTAGCGGGGAGCTGTTTTTT	CASSLAPTSGELFF
TRBD2	TRBV5-1	TRBJ2-1	.	TGCGCCAGCAGCTTGGGTTTGGTAGCGGGAGAATACAATGAGCAGTTCTTC	CASSLGLVAGEYNEQFF
TRBD2	TRBV9	TRBJ2-5	.	TGTGCCAGCAGCTCGGGACTAGCCGAATTAGAGACCCAGTACTTC	CASSSGLAELETQYF
TRBD1	TRBV27	TRBJ1-6	.	TGTGCCAGCCTTGACAGGGGGACGTGGCTCCTCCACTTT	CASLDRGTWLLHF